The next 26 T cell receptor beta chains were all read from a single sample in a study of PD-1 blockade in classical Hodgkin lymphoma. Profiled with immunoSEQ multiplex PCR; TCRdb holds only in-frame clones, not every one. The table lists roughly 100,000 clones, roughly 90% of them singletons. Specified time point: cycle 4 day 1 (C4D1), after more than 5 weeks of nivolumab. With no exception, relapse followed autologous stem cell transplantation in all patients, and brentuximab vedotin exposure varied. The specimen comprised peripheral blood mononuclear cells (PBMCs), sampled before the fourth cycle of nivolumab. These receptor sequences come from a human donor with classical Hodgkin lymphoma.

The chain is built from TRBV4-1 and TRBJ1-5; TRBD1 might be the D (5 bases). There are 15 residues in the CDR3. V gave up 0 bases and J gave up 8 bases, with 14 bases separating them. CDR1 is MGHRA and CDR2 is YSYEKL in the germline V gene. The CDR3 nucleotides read TGCGCCAGCAGCCAAGAGGTCACAGCCAGGGAGCCCCAGCATTTT. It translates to CASSQEVTAREPQHF.

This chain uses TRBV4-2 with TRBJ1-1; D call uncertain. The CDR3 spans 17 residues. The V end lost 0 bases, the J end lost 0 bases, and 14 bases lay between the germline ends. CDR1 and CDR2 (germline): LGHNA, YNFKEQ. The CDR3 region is CASSQEHGVSMNTEAFF. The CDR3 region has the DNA TGTGCCAGCAGCCAAGAGCACGGAGTAAGCATGAACACTGAAGCTTTCTTT.

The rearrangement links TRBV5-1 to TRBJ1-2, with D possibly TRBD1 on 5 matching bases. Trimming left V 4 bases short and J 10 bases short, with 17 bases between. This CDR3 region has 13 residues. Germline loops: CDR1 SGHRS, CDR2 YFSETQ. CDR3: CASSLGHGGDYTF. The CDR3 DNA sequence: TGCGCCAGCAGCCTTGGACACGGTGGCGACTACACCTTC.

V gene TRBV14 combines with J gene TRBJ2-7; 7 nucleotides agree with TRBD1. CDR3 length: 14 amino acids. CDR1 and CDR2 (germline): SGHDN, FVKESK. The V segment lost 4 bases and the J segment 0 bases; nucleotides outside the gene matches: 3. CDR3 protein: CASSRQGYSYEQYF. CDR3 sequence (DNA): TGTGCCAGCAGCCGACAGGGATACTCCTACGAGCAGTACTTC.

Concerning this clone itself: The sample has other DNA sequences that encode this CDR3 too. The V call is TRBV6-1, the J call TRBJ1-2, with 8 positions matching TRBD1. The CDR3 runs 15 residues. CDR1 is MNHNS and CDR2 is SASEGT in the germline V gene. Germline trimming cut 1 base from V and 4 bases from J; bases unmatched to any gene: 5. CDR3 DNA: TGTGCCAGCAGTGAAGAGGGGACAGGCCGCTATGGCTACACCTTC. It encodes CASSEEGTGRYGYTF.

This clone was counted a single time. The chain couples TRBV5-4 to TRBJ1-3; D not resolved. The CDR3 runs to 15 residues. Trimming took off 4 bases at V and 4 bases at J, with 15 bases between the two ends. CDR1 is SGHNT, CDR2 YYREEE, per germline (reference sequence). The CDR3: CASSAGPQQGNTIYF. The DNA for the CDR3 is TGTGCCAGCAGCGCCGGACCTCAGCAGGGAAACACCATATATTTT.

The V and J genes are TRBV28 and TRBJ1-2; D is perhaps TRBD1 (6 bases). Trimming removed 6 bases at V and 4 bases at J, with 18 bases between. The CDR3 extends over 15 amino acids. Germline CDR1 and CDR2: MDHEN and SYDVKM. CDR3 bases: TGTGCCAGCAGATTCCTACAGGGTACCTCCTATGGCTACACCTTC. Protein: CASRFLQGTSYGYTF.

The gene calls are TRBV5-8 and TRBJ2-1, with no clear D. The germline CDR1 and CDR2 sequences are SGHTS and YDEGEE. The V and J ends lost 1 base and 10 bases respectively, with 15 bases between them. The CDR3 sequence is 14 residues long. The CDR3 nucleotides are TGTGCCAGCAGCTTGCAGCTGGGCATGGGGGAGCAGTTCTTC. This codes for CASSLQLGMGEQFF.

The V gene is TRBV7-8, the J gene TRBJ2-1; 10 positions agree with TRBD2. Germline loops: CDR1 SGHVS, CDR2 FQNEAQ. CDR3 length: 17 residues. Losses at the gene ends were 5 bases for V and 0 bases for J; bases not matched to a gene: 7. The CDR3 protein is CASSLGLAASSYNEQFF. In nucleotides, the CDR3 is TGTGCCAGCAGCCTAGGACTAGCGGCAAGCTCCTACAATGAGCAGTTCTTC.

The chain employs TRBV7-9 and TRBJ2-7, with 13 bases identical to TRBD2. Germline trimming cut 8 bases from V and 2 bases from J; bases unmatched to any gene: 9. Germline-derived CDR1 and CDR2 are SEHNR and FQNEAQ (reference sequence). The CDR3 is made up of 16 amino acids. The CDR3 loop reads CASAPRGTSGTYEQYF. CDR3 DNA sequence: TGTGCCAGCGCCCCTAGAGGGACTAGCGGGACCTACGAGCAGTACTTC.

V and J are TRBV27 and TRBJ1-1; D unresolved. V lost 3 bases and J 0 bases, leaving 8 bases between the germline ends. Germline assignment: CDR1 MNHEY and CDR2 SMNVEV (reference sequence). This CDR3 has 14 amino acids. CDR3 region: CASSFLPVNTEAFF. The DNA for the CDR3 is TGTGCCAGCAGTTTCCTACCAGTGAACACTGAAGCTTTCTTT.

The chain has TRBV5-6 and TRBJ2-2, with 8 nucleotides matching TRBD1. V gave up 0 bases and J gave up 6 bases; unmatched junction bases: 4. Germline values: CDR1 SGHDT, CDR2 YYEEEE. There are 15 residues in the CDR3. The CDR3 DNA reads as TGTGCCAGCAGCTTGGTACAGGGGGGTCCCGGGGAGCTGTTTTTT. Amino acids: CASSLVQGGPGELFF. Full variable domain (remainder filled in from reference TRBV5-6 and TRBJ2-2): DAGVTQSPTHLIKTRGQQVTLRCSPKSGHDTVSWYQQALGQGPQFIFQYYEEEERQRGNFPDRFSGHQFPNYSSELNVNALLLGDSALYLCASSLVQGGPGELFFGEGSRLTVL.

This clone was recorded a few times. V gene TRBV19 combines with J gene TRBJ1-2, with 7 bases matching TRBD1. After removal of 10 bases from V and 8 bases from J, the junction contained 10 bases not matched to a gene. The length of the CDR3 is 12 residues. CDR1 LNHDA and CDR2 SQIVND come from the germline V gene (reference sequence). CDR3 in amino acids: CATPTGIGGYTF. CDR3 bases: TGTGCCACTCCGACAGGGATTGGCGGCTACACCTTC. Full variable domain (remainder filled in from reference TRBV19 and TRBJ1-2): DGGITQSPKYLFRKEGQNVTLSCEQNLNHDAMYWYRQDPGQGLRLIYYSQIVNDFQKGDIAEGYSVSREKKESFPLTVTSAQKNPTAFYLCATPTGIGGYTFGSGTRLTVV.

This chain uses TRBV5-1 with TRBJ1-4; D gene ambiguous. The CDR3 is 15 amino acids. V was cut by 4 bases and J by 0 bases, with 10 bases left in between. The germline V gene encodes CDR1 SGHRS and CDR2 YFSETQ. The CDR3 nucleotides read TGCGCCAGCAGCCCGGGAGGCTCAACTAATGAAAAACTGTTTTTT. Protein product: CASSPGGSTNEKLFF.

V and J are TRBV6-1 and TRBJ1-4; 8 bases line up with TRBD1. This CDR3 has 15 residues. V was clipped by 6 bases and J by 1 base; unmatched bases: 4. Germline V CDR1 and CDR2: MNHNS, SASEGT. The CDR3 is CASRAGQGTNEKLFF. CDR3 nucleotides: TGTGCCAGCAGAGCCGGACAGGGAACTAATGAAAAACTGTTTTTT.

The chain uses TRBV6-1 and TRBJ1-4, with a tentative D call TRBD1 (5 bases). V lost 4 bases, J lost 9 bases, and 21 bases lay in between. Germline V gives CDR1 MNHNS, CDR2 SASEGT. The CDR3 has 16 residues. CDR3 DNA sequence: TGTGCCAGCAGTGGCCTTAGGGCAGGGCCAGGGCAAAAACTGTTTTTT. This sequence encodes CASSGLRAGPGQKLFF.

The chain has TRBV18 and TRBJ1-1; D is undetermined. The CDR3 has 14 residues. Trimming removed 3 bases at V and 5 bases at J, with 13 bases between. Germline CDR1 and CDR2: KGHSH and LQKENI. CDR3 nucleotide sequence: TGTGCCAGCTCACCTCCCCTGGGTGAGACTGAAGCTTTCTTT. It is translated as CASSPPLGETEAFF.

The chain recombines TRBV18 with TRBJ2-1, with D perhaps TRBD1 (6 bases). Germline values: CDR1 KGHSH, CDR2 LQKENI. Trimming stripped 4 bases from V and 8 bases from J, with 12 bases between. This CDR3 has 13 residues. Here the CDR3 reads CASSRGTQDEQFF. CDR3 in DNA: TGTGCCAGCTCACGAGGGACACAAGATGAGCAGTTCTTC.

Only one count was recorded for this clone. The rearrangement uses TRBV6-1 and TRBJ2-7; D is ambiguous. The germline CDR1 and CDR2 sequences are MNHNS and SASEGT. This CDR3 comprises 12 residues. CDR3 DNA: TGTTCAAACCGTGGCTTGGGGAACGAGCAGTACTTC. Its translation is CSNRGLGNEQYF.

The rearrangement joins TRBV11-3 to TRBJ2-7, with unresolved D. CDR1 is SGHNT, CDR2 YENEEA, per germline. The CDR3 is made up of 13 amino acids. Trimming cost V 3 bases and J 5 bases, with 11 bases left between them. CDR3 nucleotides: TGTGCCAGCAGCTTTAACGGGTACAACGAGCAGTACTTC. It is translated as CASSFNGYNEQYF.

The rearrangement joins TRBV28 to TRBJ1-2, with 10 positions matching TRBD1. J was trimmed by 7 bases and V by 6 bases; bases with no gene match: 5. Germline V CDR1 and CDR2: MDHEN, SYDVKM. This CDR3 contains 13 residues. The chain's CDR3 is CASSRQGAAGYTF. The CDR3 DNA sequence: TGTGCCAGCAGCCGACAGGGGGCTGCTGGCTACACCTTC.

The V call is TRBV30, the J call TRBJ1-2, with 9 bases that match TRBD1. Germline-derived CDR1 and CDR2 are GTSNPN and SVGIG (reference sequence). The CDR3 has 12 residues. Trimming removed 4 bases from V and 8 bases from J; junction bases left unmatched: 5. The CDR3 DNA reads TGTGCCTGGATAAGGGACAGGGCCGGCTACACCTTC. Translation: CAWIRDRAGYTF.

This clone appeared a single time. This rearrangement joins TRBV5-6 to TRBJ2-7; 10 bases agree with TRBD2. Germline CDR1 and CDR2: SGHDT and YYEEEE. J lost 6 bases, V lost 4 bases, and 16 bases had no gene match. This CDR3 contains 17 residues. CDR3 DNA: TGTGCCAGCAGCCACCCGGGAACTAGCGGGATATTGGGCGAGCAGTACTTC. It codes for CASSHPGTSGILGEQYF.

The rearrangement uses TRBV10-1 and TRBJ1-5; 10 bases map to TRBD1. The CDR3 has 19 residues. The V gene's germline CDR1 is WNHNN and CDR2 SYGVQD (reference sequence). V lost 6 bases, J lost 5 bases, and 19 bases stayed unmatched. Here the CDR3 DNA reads TGCGCCAGCAGCAGTGACTCCCAACAAGGGACAGGGGTACATCAGCCCCAGCATTTT. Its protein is CASSSDSQQGTGVHQPQHF.

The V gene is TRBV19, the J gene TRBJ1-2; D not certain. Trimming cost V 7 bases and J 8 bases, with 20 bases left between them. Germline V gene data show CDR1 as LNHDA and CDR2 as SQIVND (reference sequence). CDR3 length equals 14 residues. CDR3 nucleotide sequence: TGTGCCAGTACCACCCAAACCGGGAGGAAAGGCTACACCTTC. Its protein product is CASTTQTGRKGYTF.

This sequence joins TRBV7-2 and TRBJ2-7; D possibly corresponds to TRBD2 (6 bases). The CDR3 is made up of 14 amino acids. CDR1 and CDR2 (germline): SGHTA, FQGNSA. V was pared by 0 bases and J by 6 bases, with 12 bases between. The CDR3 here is CASSLAQRVSEQYF. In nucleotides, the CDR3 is TGTGCCAGCAGCTTAGCGCAGCGGGTGTCCGAGCAGTACTTC. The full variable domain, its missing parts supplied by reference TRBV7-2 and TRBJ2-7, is GAGVSQSPSNKVTEKGKDVELRCDPISGHTALYWYRQSLGQGLEFLIYFQGNSAPDKSGLPSDRFSAERTGGSVSTLTIQRTQQEDSAVYLCASSLAQRVSEQYFGPGTRLTVT.